This passage covers 29 T cell receptor beta chains from one sample sequenced in a study of stem cell transplantation in POMP-related autoinflammatory disease. The assay was immunoSEQ multiplex PCR, and TCRdb's table has in-frame clones only and misses some. The sample includes over 60,000 clones, approximately 90% seen only once; the top ten take more than 0.55%. Specimen: CD4+ T cells from PBMCs, collected after stem cell transplantation. The receptors stem from a human patient with POMP-related autoinflammation and immune dysregulation (PRAID). Some T cells may arise from the graft donor.

This chain links TRBV28 with TRBJ1-6; D ambiguous. V was trimmed by 3 bases and J by 7 bases, leaving 13 bases between them. Looked up from germline, CDR1 is MDHEN and CDR2 is SYDVKM. The CDR3 sequence is 15 residues long. The CDR3 DNA is TGTGCCAGCAGTTTTCCCCAGGACTTCAATTCACCCCTCCACTTT. As protein: CASSFPQDFNSPLHF.

CDR3 sequence reads: CASSQGQYNSPLHF. CDR3 nucleotides: TGCGCCAGCAGCCAAGGACAGTATAATTCACCCCTCCACTTT. The chain has TRBV5-1 and TRBJ1-6; TRBD1 might be the D (6 bases). There are 14 residues in the CDR3. V was pared by 4 bases and J by 4 bases, with 9 bases between. Germline V gene lookup returns CDR1 SGHRS and CDR2 YFSETQ.

J is TRBJ1-3 and V is TRBV19; TRBD1 might be the D (6 bases). Trimming removed 5 bases from V and 0 bases from J, with 11 bases in between. The CDR3 is 15 amino acids. Germline V lookup: CDR1 LNHDA, CDR2 SQIVND (reference sequence). The CDR3 region is CASSVGANSGNTIYF. CDR3 nucleotides: TGTGCCAGTAGTGTGGGGGCGAACTCTGGAAACACCATATATTTT.

This chain joins TRBV5-1 and TRBJ2-3, with D uncertain. The V end lost 3 bases, the J end lost 7 bases, and 12 bases lay between the germline ends. The CDR3 has 13 residues. Germline-derived CDR1 and CDR2 are SGHRS and YFSETQ. CDR3 amino acids: CASSYDLGNTQYF. CDR3 nucleotide sequence: TGCGCCAGCAGCTATGACTTAGGGAATACGCAGTATTTT.

This chain uses TRBV5-1 with TRBJ2-7; D unresolved. V shed 5 bases and J shed 0 bases, with 9 bases lying between them. The CDR3 has 13 amino acids. Germline CDR1 is SGHRS and CDR2 is YFSETQ. The CDR3 protein is CASRSSGSYEQYF. In DNA form, the CDR3 reads TGCGCCAGCAGATCGTCAGGCTCCTACGAGCAGTACTTC.

The chain joins TRBV2 to TRBJ1-2; a weak D match, TRBD1 (6 bases). Deletions cut 7 bases from V and 0 bases from J, with 12 bases between. CDR1 is SNHLY, CDR2 FYNNEI, per germline. The CDR3 length is 14 residues. DNA of the CDR3: TGTGCCAGCATTACAGACAGGACTAACTATGGCTACACCTTC. It encodes CASITDRTNYGYTF.

In this sample, this clone turned up once. The J gene is TRBJ2-6, the V gene TRBV11-2, with 8 bases matching TRBD1. The CDR3 spans 15 residues. Germline-derived CDR1 and CDR2 are SGHAT and FQNNGV. J was trimmed by 3 bases and V by 5 bases; bases with no gene match: 3. The CDR3 is CASSTRGHGANVLTF. The CDR3 DNA follows: TGTGCCAGCAGCACCAGGGGGCATGGGGCCAACGTCCTGACTTTC.

The J gene is TRBJ2-1, the V gene TRBV5-6; unclear D gene. Germline CDR1 and CDR2: SGHDT and YYEEEE. There are 16 residues in the CDR3. V lost 2 bases and J 3 bases, leaving 15 bases between the germline ends. This chain's CDR3 is CASSFRRLGYYNEQFF. The CDR3 DNA reads TGTGCCAGCAGCTTCCGCCGCCTAGGGTACTACAATGAGCAGTTCTTC.

This chain uses TRBV5-1 with TRBJ1-1; TRBD1 agrees at 10 bases. The CDR3 sequence is 17 residues long. CDR1 and CDR2 from the germline V gene are SGHRS and YFSETQ. The V segment lost 2 bases and the J segment 5 bases; nucleotides outside the gene matches: 12. This CDR3 is CASSLGTGDTGDTEAFF. The CDR3 nucleotides are TGCGCCAGCAGCTTAGGGACAGGGGATACAGGGGATACTGAAGCTTTCTTT.

A note on this clone: One end of the junction is discordant with germline, which a read error may explain. The chain uses TRBV3-1 (or the pseudogene TRBV3-2) and TRBJ1-4, with D possibly matching TRBD1 (6 bases). The CDR3 loop spans 14 amino acids. Per germline, CDR1 LGHDT and CDR2 YNNKEL (reference sequence). The CDR3 loop reads CASTQGGLNEKLFF. The DNA for the CDR3 is TGTGCCAGCACCCAAGGGGGGCTCAATGAAAAACTGTTTTTT.

This clone was seen a handful of times. The gene calls are TRBV5-1 and TRBJ2-2; D ambiguous. Trimming took 0 bases from V and 1 from J, leaving 4 bases between them. Germline V gives CDR1 SGHRS, CDR2 YFSETQ. The CDR3 loop spans 14 amino acids. CDR3 nucleotide sequence: TGCGCCAGCAGCTTGGGGGGGAACACCGGGGAGCTGTTTTTT. Translated, it gives CASSLGGNTGELFF. Full variable domain (remainder filled in from reference TRBV5-1 and TRBJ2-2): KAGVTQTPRYLIKTRGQQVTLSCSPISGHRSVSWYQQTPGQGLQFLFEYFSETQRNKGNFPGRFSGRQFSNSRSEMNVSTLELGDSALYLCASSLGGNTGELFFGEGSRLTVL.

V gene TRBV27 combines with J gene TRBJ1-6; 7 bases map to TRBD1. The J segment lost 7 bases and the V segment lost 2 bases, leaving 8 bases of the junction unmatched. This CDR3 contains 16 residues. Per the germline V gene, CDR1 is MNHEY and CDR2 is SMNVEV (reference sequence). The CDR3 sequence: CASSLISTGWNSPLHF. As DNA, the CDR3 is TGTGCCAGCAGTTTAATCTCGACAGGGTGGAATTCACCCCTCCACTTT.

The rearrangement uses TRBV6-2 or TRBV6-3 and TRBJ1-3; a possible D gene is TRBD1 (5 bases). This CDR3 is built from 16 residues. Per germline, CDR1 MNHEY and CDR2 SVGEGT. V was pared by 4 bases and J by 4 bases, with 17 bases between. This CDR3 reads CASSSPHRGFGNTIYF. The DNA of the CDR3 is TGTGCCAGCAGTTCCCCGCATAGGGGCTTCGGAAACACCATATATTTT.

Turning to this clone: The junction does not match germline at one end; this may be a read error. The chain combines TRBV15 with TRBJ1-1, with a possible D match to TRBD1 (5 bases). The CDR3 consists of 13 residues. In germline, CDR1 is LNHNV, CDR2 YYDKDF (reference sequence). The CDR3 DNA sequence: TGTGCCACCGGCAGAGATGTGGGGGCTGAAGCTTTCTTT. Amino acid sequence: CATGRDVGAEAFF.

The J gene is TRBJ1-2, the V gene TRBV6-5, with a weak D call TRBD1 (6 bases). V lost 7 bases and J lost 8, with 20 bases in between. Germline CDR1 reads MNHEY; CDR2 reads SVGAGI. The CDR3 is 14 residues long. The CDR3 reads CASTTGGRVKGYTF. CDR3 DNA sequence: TGTGCCAGCACTACGGGGGGGCGGGTGAAGGGCTACACCTTC.

This clone has only a few counts. The chain uses TRBV27 and TRBJ2-7, with 8 bases fitting TRBD1. CDR1 MNHEY and CDR2 SMNVEV come from the germline V gene (reference sequence). Unmatched junction bases numbered 7, after V lost 9 bases and J lost 3 bases. This CDR3 has 13 residues. The CDR3 is CARPGQENYEQYV. The CDR3 nucleotides are TGTGCCAGACCGGGACAGGAGAACTACGAGCAGTACGTC.

V and J are TRBV25-1 and TRBJ1-1; D is uncertain. The germline CDR1 and CDR2 sequences are MGHDK and SYGVNS. Between the trimmed V and J ends, which lost 5 bases and 4 bases, there was a span of 11 bases. This CDR3 has 13 residues. This CDR3 reads CASSLTIATEAFF. The CDR3 DNA reads TGTGCCAGCAGTCTAACGATAGCCACTGAAGCTTTCTTT.

The chain uses TRBV3-1 (or the pseudogene TRBV3-2) and TRBJ2-5; no reliable D call. V lost 3 bases to trimming and J lost 2 bases, with 4 bases between them. Germline lookup yields CDR1 LGHDT and CDR2 YNNKEL (reference sequence). There are 12 residues in the CDR3. The CDR3 DNA reads TGTGCCAGCAGCCAGCGACAAGAGACCCAGTACTTC. This sequence encodes CASSQRQETQYF.

V gene TRBV2 combines with J gene TRBJ2-1, with 12 positions matching TRBD2. Trimming took 5 bases from V and 3 from J; bases not matched to a gene: 2. CDR1 is SNHLY and CDR2 is FYNNEI in the germline V gene. The CDR3 loop spans 15 amino acids. DNA of the CDR3: TGTGCCAGCAGTTTACTAGCGGGAGGCTACAATGAGCAGTTCTTC. This codes for CASSLLAGGYNEQFF.

The chain has TRBV6-1 and TRBJ2-7; 7 nucleotides align to TRBD1. Germline CDR1 is MNHNS and CDR2 is SASEGT. The CDR3 contains 13 residues. Trimming cost V 2 bases and J 6 bases; bases outside gene matches: 4. The CDR3 here is CASSEPTGSEQYV. CDR3 DNA sequence: TGTGCCAGCAGTGAACCGACAGGGAGCGAGCAGTACGTC.

J is TRBJ1-4 and V is TRBV5-5; TRBD1 matches 7 bases. Germline V gives CDR1 SGHKS, CDR2 YYEKEE (reference sequence). The CDR3 is 15 residues long. The V gene end was trimmed by 6 bases and the J gene end by 8 bases; junction bases not matched to a gene: 13. The CDR3 nucleotides read TGTGCCAGCACTGGTGAGACAGGACAGGTGGAAAAACTGTTTTTT. Translated: CASTGETGQVEKLFF.

V gene TRBV7-2 combines with J gene TRBJ2-1; D remains ambiguous. The V gene lost 2 bases and the J gene lost 0 bases, with 14 bases spanning the gap. Germline V gives CDR1 SGHTA, CDR2 FQGNSA. The CDR3 has 17 amino acids. The CDR3 nucleotides are TGTGCCAGCAGCTTATTCGGTGGCCCGAGCTCCTACAATGAGCAGTTCTTC. Residues: CASSLFGGPSSYNEQFF.

This clone was detected only a few times. The chain combines TRBV5-5 with TRBJ1-5, with 7 bases matching TRBD1. CDR3 size: 15 residues. V gave up 4 bases and J gave up 3 bases; unmatched junction bases: 7. The germline V gene has CDR1 SGHKS and CDR2 YYEKEE (reference sequence). The CDR3 DNA is TGTGCCAGCAGCCGGTCGGGACAGATCAATCAGCCCCAGCATTTT. As protein: CASSRSGQINQPQHF. The variable domain in full, with the rest retrieved from reference TRBV5-5 and TRBJ1-5, is DAGVTQSPTHLIKTRGQQVTLRCSPISGHKSVSWYQQVLGQGPQFIFQYYEKEERGRGNFPDRFSARQFPNYSSELNVNALLLGDSALYLCASSRSGQINQPQHFGDGTRLSIL.

This chain connects TRBV11-2 to TRBJ2-1; perhaps TRBD2 as D (6 bases). Germline CDR1 SGHAT, CDR2 FQNNGV. There are 12 residues in the CDR3. Trimming cost V 5 bases and J 7 bases, with 9 bases left between them. In DNA form, the CDR3 reads TGTGCCAGCAGCCCGGACTATAATGAGCAGTTCTTC. Its translation is CASSPDYNEQFF.

V is TRBV18 and J is TRBJ1-4; D uncertain. CDR1 is KGHSH and CDR2 is LQKENI in the germline V gene. With 3 bases removed from V and 6 bases from J, the gap between germline ends came to 11 bases. The CDR3 is 14 amino acids. CDR3 bases: TGTGCCAGCTCACCGGACGGGAGGTATGAAAAACTGTTTTTT. Translating gives CASSPDGRYEKLFF.

The V call is TRBV7-2, the J call TRBJ1-1, with a possible D match to TRBD1 (5 bases). V lost 1 base to trimming and J lost 10 bases, with 10 bases between them. CDR1 and CDR2 (germline): SGHTA, FQGNSA. This CDR3 is built from 12 residues. CDR3 sequence: CASSLDRSLAFF. In DNA form, the CDR3 reads TGTGCCAGCAGCTTAGACAGGTCCCTAGCTTTCTTT.

This sequence joins TRBV18 and TRBJ2-4; D not certain. Trimming shortened V by 1 base and J by 0 bases, and 13 bases separated the two germline ends. Germline lookup yields CDR1 KGHSH and CDR2 LQKENI. The CDR3 has 17 amino acids. The CDR3 DNA follows: TGTGCCAGCTCACCACAGGGTAACTACCCAGCCAAAAACATTCAGTACTTC. Amino acids: CASSPQGNYPAKNIQYF. Full variable domain (missing parts from reference TRBV18 and TRBJ2-4): NAGVMQNPRHLVRRRGQEARLRCSPMKGHSHVYWYRQLPEEGLKFMVYLQKENIIDESGMPKERFSAEFPKEGPSILRIQQVVRGDSAAYFCASSPQGNYPAKNIQYFGAGTRLSVL.

The chain is built from TRBV19 and TRBJ2-5; either TRBD1 or TRBD2 may fit D (5 bases each). There are 12 residues in the CDR3. Germline V lookup: CDR1 LNHDA, CDR2 SQIVND (reference sequence). The V and J ends lost 1 base and 7 bases respectively, with 7 bases between them. In DNA form, the CDR3 reads TGTGCCAGTAGTATAGGGGACGGGACCCAGTACTTC. Translated: CASSIGDGTQYF.

The V and J genes are TRBV19 and TRBJ1-2, with D possibly being TRBD1 (5 bases). The CDR3 spans 20 residues. Trimming left V 3 bases short and J 0 bases short, with 26 bases between. Germline V CDR1 and CDR2: LNHDA, SQIVND (reference sequence). CDR3 nucleotide sequence: TGTGCCAGTAGTATCCCACCGGGGGTGGACCGGTTCCAAGCTAACTATGGCTACACCTTC. Protein product: CASSIPPGVDRFQANYGYTF.